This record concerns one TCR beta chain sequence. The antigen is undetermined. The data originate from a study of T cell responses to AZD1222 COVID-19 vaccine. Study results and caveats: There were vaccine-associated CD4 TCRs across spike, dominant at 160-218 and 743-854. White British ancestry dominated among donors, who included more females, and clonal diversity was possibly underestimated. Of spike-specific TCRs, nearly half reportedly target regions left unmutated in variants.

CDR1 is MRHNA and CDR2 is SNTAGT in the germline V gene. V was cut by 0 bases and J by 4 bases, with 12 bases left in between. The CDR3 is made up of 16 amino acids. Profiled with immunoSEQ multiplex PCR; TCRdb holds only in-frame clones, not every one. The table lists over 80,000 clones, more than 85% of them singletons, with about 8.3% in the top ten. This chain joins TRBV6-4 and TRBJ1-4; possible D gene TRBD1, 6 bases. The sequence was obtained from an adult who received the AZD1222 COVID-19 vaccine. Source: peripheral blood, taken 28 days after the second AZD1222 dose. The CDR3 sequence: CASSDSRGGNNEKLFF. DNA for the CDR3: TGTGCCAGCAGTGACTCAAGGGGGGGAAATAATGAAAAACTGTTTTTT.